Listed below are T cell receptor beta chains from one sample, sequenced in a study of identical twins. TCRdb itself ran the 5' RACE reads through MiXCR, one entry per CDR3 protein. The sample consists of 1.5 million to 2 million distinct CDR3 sequences, under 35% of them appearing once. Sequencing was performed on cord blood. All receptors derive from a newborn girl in good health. The CDR3 runs from the conserved cysteine through the conserved F or W. Each record gives: clone size, J gene, D gene, V gene, CDR3 DNA, CDR3 protein. The D gene is left open where the match is weak. Some rows mark clone size as missing; the rest say once, few, many or name a class of expanded clone.

once TRBJ2-1 TRBD2 TRBV29-1 TGCAGCGGGGGAGGGCCACTGTCCTACAATGAGCAGTTCTTC CSGGGPLSYNEQFF
few TRBJ2-7 TRBD1 TRBV27 TGTGCCAGCAGTTCCCATCGGGACAGGCGGTACGAGCAGTACTTC CASSSHRDRRYEQYF
NA TRBJ2-6 TRBD1 TRBV12-3/TRBV12-4 TGTGCCAGCAGTCCGAGACAGGGGCCTAACCCTGGGGCCAACGTCCTGACTTTC CASSPRQGPNPGANVLTF
few TRBJ2-7 NA TRBV5-1 TGCGCCAGCAGCTCGTCGGTGGAGCAGTACTTC CASSSSVEQYF
many TRBJ1-5 NA TRBV5-1 TGCGCCAGCAGCTTGGGGGGGCGCAATCAGCCCCAGCATTTT CASSLGGRNQPQHF
NA TRBJ2-1 NA TRBV3-1 TGTGCCAGCAGCCAAGTGTTGAACAGGTACAATGAGCAGTTCTTC CASSQVLNRYNEQFF
few TRBJ1-2 NA TRBV7-9 TGTGCCAGCAGGCCCGACAGCCCCTATGGCTACACCTTC CASRPDSPYGYTF
few TRBJ1-5 NA TRBV24-1 TGTGCCACCAGTGAGGCAAAGGGGGGCCAGCCCCAGCATTTT CATSEAKGGQPQHF
many TRBJ2-3 NA TRBV28 TGTGCCAGCAGTCTCGGGGAGTTTCGCACAGATACGCAGTATTTT CASSLGEFRTDTQYF
NA TRBJ2-1 TRBD2 TRBV28 TGTGCCAGCAGTTTATCAGGAGCGGGAGAGTTGGAGCAGTTCTTC CASSLSGAGELEQFF
few TRBJ2-1 TRBD2 TRBV3-1 TGTGCCAGCAGCCAACAATTTAGCGGGACCGACAATGAGCAGTTCTTC CASSQQFSGTDNEQFF
NA TRBJ1-6 TRBD1 TRBV6-6 TGTGCCAGCACCCACAGGGCAGGGGGGACCCTCCACTTT CASTHRAGGTLHF
few TRBJ2-7 NA TRBV5-1 TGCGCCAGCAGACGGGAATTTGGGGGATACTACGAGCAGTACTTC CASRREFGGYYEQYF
few TRBJ2-1 NA TRBV5-1 TGCGCCAGCAGCTCGGCATACGTCGACAATGAGCAGTTCTTC CASSSAYVDNEQFF
NA TRBJ2-7 NA TRBV20-1 TGCAGTGCTAGAGATCCCTTGTTGTACGAGCAGTACTTC CSARDPLLYEQYF